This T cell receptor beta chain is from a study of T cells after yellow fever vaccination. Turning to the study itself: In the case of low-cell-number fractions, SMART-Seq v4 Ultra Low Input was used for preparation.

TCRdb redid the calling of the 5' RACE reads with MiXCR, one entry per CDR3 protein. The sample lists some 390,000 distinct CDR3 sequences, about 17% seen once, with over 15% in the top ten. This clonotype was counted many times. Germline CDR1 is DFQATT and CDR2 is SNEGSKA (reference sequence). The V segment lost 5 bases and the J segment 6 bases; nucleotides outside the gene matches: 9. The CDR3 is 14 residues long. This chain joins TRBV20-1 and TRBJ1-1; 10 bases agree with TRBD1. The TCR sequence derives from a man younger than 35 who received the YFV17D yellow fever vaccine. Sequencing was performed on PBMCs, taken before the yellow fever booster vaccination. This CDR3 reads CSAPPGTGVPEAFF. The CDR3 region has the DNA TGCAGTGCTCCCCCGGGGACAGGGGTCCCTGAAGCTTTCTTT.